This T cell receptor (beta chain) came from a study of STAT5B mutations in CD4+ large granular lymphocyte leukemia (dated by TCRdb to 2021 to 2024). About the full investigation: Among the healthy controls, the CDR3 'QG' motif was associated with a particular HLA allele. The TCRbeta repertoires of CD4+ T-cell large granular lymphocyte leukemia patients were compared with the TCRbeta repertoires of healthy blood donors. The purity of purified fractions was confirmed by flow cytometry on FACSCanto II or FACSVerse to exceed 95% among lymphocytes. General findings and caveats noted by the study authors: Each patient's main leukemic clonotypes were private, but less than 30% of these clonotypes showed up at low frequency in the non-leukemic repertoires of other patients. TRBV06-family usage was enriched among the top patient clones (8/27) compared with healthy controls (2/35). CD4-sorted patient repertoires appeared more clonal than healthy CD4+ repertoires, and this difference persisted after removing the putative leukemic clones. The data were not HLA-matched, and the higher clonality in CD4+ T-LGLL than in CD8+ T-LGLL could be due to the relatively small sample size.

In this sample, this clone turned up a few times. The antigen this receptor binds is unknown. Per-base quality was not reported, and no clone a single base away is much larger than it. TCRbeta rearrangements were sequenced from genomic DNA using the immunoSEQ assay at survey resolution. As for how the authors treated the data: A lowest detectable productive clonotype frequency of 2.59 x 10-5 was observed in the TCR sequencing data. Only productive TCRbeta rearrangements, meaning sequences that were complete and in-frame, were kept for the analyses. Sample clonality was computed as Simpson clonality in the immunoSEQ Analyzer version 3.0. Clones were categorized by frequency as very rare, small, medium, large (1-20%) or hyperexpanded (>20%). Generation probabilities were estimated with OLGA 1.2.3, V-gene circos plots were made with VDJtools, specificities were searched in VDJdb, and CDR3 motifs were identified with GLIPH. TCRdb obtained this table from immuneACCESS and retained in-frame rearrangements with V and J assigned. These tables miss some clones; where compared with another copy, unresolved V genes account for less than half of the shortfall, and the remainder is unexplained. Clone size and V and J calls were adopted from that table, with D and trimming inferred from the DNA. The table for this sample lists tens of thousands of clones; around two thirds of them were counted only once. The biggest ten clones account for less than 10% of the sample.

The healthy control group was made up of more than 35 blood donors, and the Finnish Red Cross blood service supplied their buffy coats. All TCR-sequenced material derived from peripheral blood: patient blood samples and healthy donor buffy coats. Peripheral blood mononuclear cells were isolated by Ficoll-Hypaque gradient centrifugation. For the healthy controls, CD4+ cells were obtained from buffy coats by magnetic purification. Genomic DNA was extracted with the Gentra Puregene Cell and Tissue kit and quantified on a Qubit 2.0 fluorometer. For this chain, trimming is 7 bases at the V end and 7 bases at the J end, and the number of junction bases without a gene match is 5. The CDR3 has 12 amino acids, counting the end cysteine and phenylalanine. Only CDR3 DNA remains: 36 bases, in frame from the first base. In the germline V gene, CDR1 corresponds to SGDLS and CDR2 to YYNGEE.

The V and J segments used are TRBV9 and TRBJ2-1; a stretch of 7 junction bases matches TRBD2. Sequencing was done on a sample of CD4+ T cells from blood buffy coats. The receptor was isolated from a human donor in good health. The nucleotide sequence is given as TGTGCCAGCGGGAGGGCCCTTAATGAGCAGTTCTTC. Its protein is CASGRALNEQFF.